Shown below are 23 T cell receptor beta chains from a single sample sequenced in a study of blood T cell repertoires in COVID-19. Profiled with immunoSEQ multiplex PCR; TCRdb holds only in-frame clones, not every one. The repertoire holds 100,000 or so clones, roughly 84% seen once, with approximately 7% in the top ten. The material sequenced was peripheral blood. Every receptor here comes from a man younger than 45 in a cohort sampled during active COVID-19.

V is TRBV21-1 and J is TRBJ1-1; TRBD1 reflects the table's D call only, with no check against the DNA. TRBV21-1 is labeled a pseudogene. This CDR3 contains 14 residues. The chain's CDR3 is CASRAQGRNTEAFF. Here the CDR3 DNA reads TGTGCCAGCAGAGCACAGGGGAGAAACACTGAAGCTTTCTTT.

The chain couples TRBV5-1 to TRBJ1-4; D possibly corresponds to TRBD1 (5 bases). Deletions cut 4 bases from V and 11 bases from J, with 15 bases between. The CDR3 contains 13 residues. Germline V gives CDR1 SGHRS, CDR2 YFSETQ. Written as DNA, the CDR3 is TGCGCCAGCAGCCCCGGGACTTTCGGGAAACTGTTTTTT. Encoded protein: CASSPGTFGKLFF.

The rearrangement uses TRBV2 and TRBJ2-1; TRBD2 is a possible D gene (6 bases). V was trimmed by 6 bases and J by 1 base, leaving 13 bases between them. This CDR3 is 15 amino acids long. Per germline, CDR1 SNHLY and CDR2 FYNNEI. In nucleotides, the CDR3 is TGTGCCAGCAGCTTGGAGGGAGCGTCCTACAATGAGCAGTTCTTC. Encoded protein: CASSLEGASYNEQFF.

The genes are TRBV5-4 and TRBJ1-2; possibly TRBD1 for D (5 bases). CDR1 and CDR2 from the germline V gene are SGHNT and YYREEE (reference sequence). V lost 0 bases to trimming and J lost 7 bases, with 10 bases between them. This CDR3 is 13 amino acids long. DNA of the CDR3: TGTGCCAGCAGCTTGGTCACAGGTGGTGGCTACACCTTC. This encodes CASSLVTGGGYTF.

This chain joins TRBV14 and TRBJ1-3; TRBD1 matches 10 bases. Germline assignment: CDR1 SGHDN and CDR2 FVKESK. Losses at the gene ends were 1 base for V and 3 bases for J; bases not matched to a gene: 3. The CDR3 runs to 16 residues. CDR3 nucleotides: TGTGCCAGCAGCCAAGCTGGGACAGGGGTTGGAAACACCATATATTTT. It specifies CASSQAGTGVGNTIYF.

The chain recombines TRBV28 with TRBJ1-5; tentatively, D is TRBD1 (5 bases). Trimming took off 2 bases at V and 2 bases at J, with 10 bases between the two ends. The germline gives CDR1 MDHEN, CDR2 SYDVKM. There are 15 residues in the CDR3. The CDR3 coding sequence is TGTGCCAGCAGTTTACGGGACTGGGGCAATCAGCCCCAGCATTTT. This translates into CASSLRDWGNQPQHF.

This chain uses TRBV7-9 with TRBJ1-1; a possible D gene is TRBD1 (6 bases). The V gene lost 3 bases and the J gene lost 3 bases, with 11 bases spanning the gap. The CDR3 is made up of 14 amino acids. CDR1 is SEHNR, CDR2 FQNEAQ, per germline (reference sequence). The CDR3 DNA sequence: TGTGCCAGCAGCTTGCTAGAGGGGGACACTGAAGCTTTCTTT. It encodes CASSLLEGDTEAFF.

As concerns this clone: One junction end does not reproduce the germline sequence, and a read error may be involved. The chain has TRBV27 and TRBJ2-2, with 15 bases that match TRBD2. The germline V gene has CDR1 MNHEY and CDR2 SMNVEV (reference sequence). This CDR3 has 18 amino acids. As DNA, the CDR3 is TGTGCCCGCAGGCGGACTAGCGGGGGGGGTAGAGACACCGGGGAGCTGTTTTTT. This gives the protein CARRRTSGGGRDTGELFF.

The chain uses TRBV14 and TRBJ1-1; TRBD1 is a possible D gene (6 bases). CDR1 is SGHDN, CDR2 FVKESK, per germline. CDR3 length: 11 residues. The germline V and J ends were trimmed by 2 bases and 11 bases, with 9 bases remaining between them. CDR3: CASSQYRDAFF. The DNA of the CDR3 is TGTGCCAGCAGCCAATACAGGGATGCTTTCTTT.

This clone has a single count. The chain uses TRBV18 and TRBJ1-5, with a possible D match to TRBD1 (5 bases). In germline, CDR1 is KGHSH, CDR2 LQKENI. The V end was cut by 5 bases, the J end by 1 base, with 15 bases between. The CDR3 contains 16 residues. CDR3 DNA sequence: TGTGCCAGCTCATCCCAGGGAAGTGGGAGCAATCAGCCCCAGCATTTT. Residues: CASSSQGSGSNQPQHF.

The chain employs TRBV7-2 and TRBJ1-5; the match to TRBD1 covers 7 bases. Looked up from germline, CDR1 is SGHTA and CDR2 is FQGNSA. V lost 5 bases to trimming and J lost 2 bases; unmatched junction nucleotides: 6. This CDR3 spans 15 amino acids. CDR3 protein: CASSIQGIGNQPQHF. CDR3 nucleotide sequence: TGTGCCAGCAGCATACAGGGGATAGGCAATCAGCCCCAGCATTTT.

This sequence joins TRBV6-6 and TRBJ2-7, with D unresolved. Germline CDR1 reads MNHNY; CDR2 reads SVGAGI (reference sequence). The CDR3 runs 12 residues. V was cut by 2 bases and J by 3 bases, with 5 bases left in between. The CDR3: CASSYQNYEQYF. The CDR3 DNA is TGTGCCAGCAGTTACCAAAACTACGAGCAGTACTTC.

J is TRBJ2-7 and V is TRBV10-3, with a possible D match to TRBD2 (5 bases). CDR1 is ENHRY, CDR2 SYGVKD, per germline. The CDR3 contains 12 residues. V was clipped by 2 bases and J by 3 bases, with 5 bases between them. CDR3 nucleotide sequence: TGTGCCATCAGTGAGCGGGGCTACGAGCAGTACTTC. Its translation is CAISERGYEQYF.

Comments on this clone: This CDR3 is also generated by other DNA sequences in the sample. This chain connects TRBV18 to TRBJ1-5; the match to TRBD1 covers 10 bases. Unmatched junction bases numbered 3, after V lost 3 bases and J lost 7 bases. Germline CDR1 KGHSH, CDR2 LQKENI. This CDR3 has 14 residues. CDR3 in amino acids: CASSPGQGRQPQHF. As DNA, the CDR3 is TGTGCCAGCTCACCGGGACAGGGGCGACAGCCCCAGCATTTT.

The J gene is TRBJ1-4, the V gene TRBV2; 9 nucleotides line up with TRBD1. The CDR3 is made up of 17 amino acids. After removal of 9 bases from V and 5 bases from J, the junction contained 16 bases not matched to a gene. CDR1 and CDR2 (germline): SNHLY, FYNNEI. The CDR3 bases are TGTGCCAGTAGGAGATCCGGGACAGGGTACGGGAATGAAAAACTGTTTTTT. It yields the protein CASRRSGTGYGNEKLFF.

This clone has more than one count but fewer than ten. This chain connects TRBV18 to TRBJ2-3, with TRBD2 matching over 15 bases. The CDR3 has 19 residues. V was pared by 0 bases and J by 3 bases, with 7 bases of the junction left unmatched. The germline V gene has CDR1 KGHSH and CDR2 LQKENI. CDR3 in amino acids: CASSPPKRTSGGETDTQYF. The CDR3 coding sequence is TGTGCCAGCTCACCACCCAAGAGGACTAGCGGGGGGGAGACAGATACGCAGTATTTT. Full variable domain (rest looked up from reference TRBV18 and TRBJ2-3): NAGVMQNPRHLVRRRGQEARLRCSPMKGHSHVYWYRQLPEEGLKFMVYLQKENIIDESGMPKERFSAEFPKEGPSILRIQQVVRGDSAAYFCASSPPKRTSGGETDTQYFGPGTRLTVL.

Only a few counts were recorded for this clone. This CDR3 reads CASSLEDRRSNQPQHF. The DNA for the CDR3 is TGTGCCAGCAGCTTGGAGGACAGGAGAAGCAATCAGCCCCAGCATTTT. The V call is TRBV7-2, the J call TRBJ1-5, with 7 bases aligning to TRBD1. V was clipped by 3 bases and J by 1 base; unmatched bases: 6. Germline CDR1 SGHTA, CDR2 FQGNSA. The CDR3 sequence is 16 residues long.

The chain has TRBV5-1 and TRBJ1-5, with a tentative D call TRBD1 (5 bases). V lost 0 bases, J lost 2 bases, and 15 bases lay in between. CDR1 SGHRS and CDR2 YFSETQ come from the germline V gene. There are 17 residues in the CDR3. This CDR3 is CASSLDGAGRGNQPQHF. CDR3 coding DNA: TGCGCCAGCAGCTTGGATGGGGCCGGGCGAGGCAATCAGCCCCAGCATTTT. Combining the CDR3 with reference TRBV5-1 and TRBJ1-5 gives the whole variable domain KAGVTQTPRYLIKTRGQQVTLSCSPISGHRSVSWYQQTPGQGLQFLFEYFSETQRNKGNFPGRFSGRQFSNSRSEMNVSTLELGDSALYLCASSLDGAGRGNQPQHFGDGTRLSIL.

This clone occurred once. The rearrangement uses TRBV2 and TRBJ1-1; tentative D call: TRBD1 (6 bases). Germline values: CDR1 SNHLY, CDR2 FYNNEI. The V end lost 8 bases, the J end lost 5 bases, and 15 bases lay between the germline ends. The CDR3 extends over 13 amino acids. The DNA of the CDR3 is TGTGCCAGCGAACAGGGCGGTATAACTGAAGCTTTCTTT. Its protein is CASEQGGITEAFF.

This chain uses TRBV15 with TRBJ1-5; 8 bases align to TRBD1. Germline values: CDR1 LNHNV, CDR2 YYDKDF (reference sequence). The CDR3 extends over 16 amino acids. V gave up 1 base and J gave up 6 bases; unmatched junction bases: 8. CDR3 in DNA: TGTGCCACCAGCAGAGGTGCGGCAGGGGGCAGTCAGCCCCAGCATTTT. Translating it yields CATSRGAAGGSQPQHF.

This clone was observed a few times. The chain is built from TRBV12-3 or TRBV12-4 and TRBJ1-2, with D unclear. Trimming removed 5 bases from V and 3 bases from J, with 10 bases in between. The CDR3 runs 13 residues. CDR3 bases: TGTGCCAGCAGTCAAAATCGGGACTATGGCTACACCTTC. Amino acids: CASSQNRDYGYTF.

This sequence joins TRBV18 and TRBJ2-5; D possibly corresponds to TRBD2 (6 bases). The CDR3 has 13 amino acids. Germline-derived CDR1 and CDR2 are KGHSH and LQKENI. Trimming shortened V by 3 bases and J by 4 bases, and 9 bases separated the two germline ends. The CDR3 sequence: CASSPSGVETQYF. In DNA, the CDR3 is TGTGCCAGCTCACCTTCGGGGGTAGAGACCCAGTACTTC.

The chain uses TRBV11-3 and TRBJ2-2; maybe TRBD2 (6 bases). This CDR3 is 18 amino acids long. Trimming took 0 bases from V and 0 from J, leaving 14 bases between them. Germline V gene data show CDR1 as SGHNT and CDR2 as YENEEA. The CDR3 here is CASSLDFSGRPNTGELFF. The DNA for the CDR3 is TGTGCCAGCAGCTTAGATTTTAGCGGCCGCCCGAACACCGGGGAGCTGTTTTTT.